This T cell receptor beta chain was captured by sequencing in a study of blood T cell repertoires in COVID-19. At the level of the study: Researchers got acute and convalescent COVID-19 samples from the United States, Italy and Spain. The analysed material was cDNA or gDNA that came from T cells, B-cell-depleted T cells, or PBMCs.

This CDR3 spans 13 amino acids. With V trimmed by 3 bases and J by 4 bases, 1 base remained unmatched. Germline V lookup: CDR1 SGHTA, CDR2 FQGTGA. Authors' processing steps: The authors estimated nucleated cell counts from reference gene primer amplification. Some clones are missing from TCRdb's copy, which holds only in-frame ones; the method was immunoSEQ multiplex PCR. The D gene and trimming were derived from the DNA, and the V and J assignments and clone size from that table. This table holds hundreds of thousands of clones, just under 85% found once. The chain employs TRBV7-3 and TRBJ2-7; 9 bases match TRBD1. Sequences were obtained from peripheral blood. This receptor was identified in a man older than 75 with acute or convalescent COVID-19. In DNA, the CDR3 is TGTGCCAGCAGCTTCGACAGGGGGTACGAGCAGTACTTC. Amino acids: CASSFDRGYEQYF.